The T cell receptor beta chain under discussion was sequenced for a study of T cell repertoires and HLA-DP antigens. Between the trimmed V and J ends, which lost 8 bases and 4 bases, there was a span of 6 bases. Germline lookup yields CDR1 MNHEY and CDR2 SVGAGI. The CDR3 length is 12 residues. About this clone itself: The antigen is unknown.

Clones were sequenced by immunoSEQ multiplex PCR, and TCRdb holds only the in-frame ones, with some missing. The sample has fewer than 75,000 clones; about four fifths are singletons. CD4+ T cells, purified by negative selection, averaged roughly 98% purity. Sequenced sample: CD4+ T cells from PBMCs. The sequence was obtained from a man in his 60s in good health and CMV-seronegative. This rearrangement joins TRBV6-5 to TRBJ1-6; D perhaps matches TRBD1 (6 bases). CDR3 loop: CASGQYNSPLHF. The CDR3 DNA reads as TGTGCCAGCGGACAGTATAATTCACCCCTCCACTTT.